The 21 T cell receptor beta chains listed next were all sequenced from one sample in a study of cytomegalovirus exposure and HLA in healthy donors. The assay was immunoSEQ multiplex PCR, and TCRdb's table has in-frame clones only and misses some. There are approximately 160,000 clones in the sample; under 95% occur only once, and 3% lies in the top ten. Sequences were obtained from PBMCs. The origin of the receptors is a woman aged 18-30 years in good health and CMV-seropositive.

The chain combines TRBV28 with TRBJ2-7, with 9 bases that match TRBD2. Germline V gene data show CDR1 as MDHEN and CDR2 as SYDVKM. After removal of 4 bases from V and 4 bases from J, the junction contained 5 bases not matched to a gene. This CDR3 comprises 14 residues. DNA for the CDR3: TGTGCCAGCAGTTATAGCGGGAGCCGGTACGAGCAGTACTTC. Encoded protein: CASSYSGSRYEQYF. The variable domain in full, with the rest retrieved from reference TRBV28 and TRBJ2-7, is DVKVTQSSRYLVKRTGEKVFLECVQDMDHENMFWYRQDPGLGLRLIYFSYDVKMKEKGDIPEGYSVSREKKERFSLILESASTNQTSMYLCASSYSGSRYEQYFGPGTRLTVT.

The CDR3 bases are TGTGCCAGCAGCTTAGATTGGGGCTATAGCAATCAGCCCCAGCATTTT. Its protein product is CASSLDWGYSNQPQHF. The V gene is TRBV7-2, the J gene TRBJ1-5, with a tentative D call TRBD1 (5 bases). This CDR3 has 16 residues. The germline V gene has CDR1 SGHTA and CDR2 FQGNSA. V lost 1 base and J lost 0, with 10 bases in between.

The chain joins TRBV9 to TRBJ2-7, with a possible D match to TRBD2 (6 bases). Looked up from germline, CDR1 is SGDLS and CDR2 is YYNGEE. The length of the CDR3 is 15 residues. The V end was cut by 0 bases, the J end by 0 bases, with 10 bases between. The CDR3 region has the DNA TGTGCCAGCAGCGTAGCTCCCGGGAGCTCCTACGAGCAGTACTTC. Protein: CASSVAPGSSYEQYF.

The gene calls are TRBV1 and TRBJ1-5; the table gives TRBD1 as D, unverified against the DNA. TRBV1 is a recognized pseudogene. CDR3 size: 18 residues. The CDR3 sequence is CTSSQETEHLNSNQPQHF. CDR3 sequence (DNA): TGCACCAGCAGCCAAGAGACAGAACATCTGAATAGCAATCAGCCCCAGCATTTT.

The chain uses TRBV6-1 and TRBJ1-2, with 8 positions matching TRBD1. There are 16 residues in the CDR3. Germline V gene data show CDR1 as MNHNS and CDR2 as SASEGT. J lost 4 bases, V lost 0 bases, and 7 bases had no gene match. The CDR3 bases are TGTGCCAGCAGTGAAGCCTCCGGGACAGGTACCTATGGCTACACCTTC. It encodes CASSEASGTGTYGYTF.

This chain links TRBV6-4 with TRBJ2-3, with a weak D call TRBD2 (5 bases). Per germline, CDR1 MRHNA and CDR2 SNTAGT. The CDR3 loop spans 14 amino acids. V lost 4 bases and J lost 2, with 10 bases in between. In nucleotides, the CDR3 is TGTGCCAGCAGTGTTGGAGGTTCCACAGATACGCAGTATTTT. Translation gives CASSVGGSTDTQYF.

The gene calls are TRBV27 and TRBJ2-3; D call uncertain. The germline CDR1 and CDR2 sequences are MNHEY and SMNVEV (reference sequence). Between the trimmed V and J ends, which lost 3 bases and 4 bases, there was a span of 11 bases. This CDR3 is 14 amino acids long. This chain's CDR3 is CASSFREAADTQYF. CDR3 DNA: TGTGCCAGCAGTTTCCGTGAGGCGGCAGATACGCAGTATTTT.

In this sample, this clone turned up once. The chain links TRBV5-4 to TRBJ2-2; the match to TRBD1 covers 12 bases. The V and J ends lost 4 bases and 6 bases, in that order; junction bases with no gene match: 7. The germline V gene has CDR1 SGHNT and CDR2 YYREEE (reference sequence). The CDR3 is 16 amino acids. The CDR3 DNA sequence: TGTGCCAGCAGCCCCCGGGACAGGGGGCTGTCCGGGGAGCTGTTTTTT. Translating it yields CASSPRDRGLSGELFF.

This clone was seen a handful of times. The chain carries TRBV10-3 and TRBJ2-7; TRBD2 aligns across 7 bases. The J segment lost 2 bases and the V segment lost 8 bases, leaving 3 bases of the junction unmatched. Germline V gives CDR1 ENHRY, CDR2 SYGVKD. This CDR3 has 12 amino acids. This CDR3 reads CAIGEGPYEQYF. The CDR3, as DNA: TGTGCCATCGGGGAGGGACCCTACGAGCAGTACTTC.

The gene calls are TRBV29-1 and TRBJ1-2; 8 bases align to TRBD1. Germline values: CDR1 SQVTM, CDR2 ANQGSEA. V gave up 0 bases and J gave up 4 bases; unmatched junction bases: 7. CDR3 length: 15 residues. This chain's CDR3 is CSVEDRDRPTYGYTF. The CDR3, as DNA: TGCAGCGTTGAAGATCGGGACAGGCCGACCTATGGCTACACCTTC. Full variable domain (outside the CDR3, taken from reference TRBV29-1 and TRBJ1-2): SAVISQKPSRDICQRGTSLTIQCQVDSQVTMMFWYRQQPGQSLTLIATANQGSEATYESGFVIDKFPISRPNLTFSTLTVSNMSPEDSSIYLCSVEDRDRPTYGYTFGSGTRLTVV.

The V gene is TRBV11-2, the J gene TRBJ1-5; TRBD1 agrees at 10 bases. Germline V gene data show CDR1 as SGHAT and CDR2 as FQNNGV. The trim removed 3 bases at V and 3 bases at J, leaving 5 bases unmatched. This CDR3 is built from 16 residues. The CDR3 sequence is CASSLGTGVVNQPQHF. CDR3 in DNA: TGTGCCAGCAGCTTGGGGACAGGGGTAGTCAATCAGCCCCAGCATTTT. Full variable domain (remainder filled in from reference TRBV11-2 and TRBJ1-5): EAGVAQSPRYKIIEKRQSVAFWCNPISGHATLYWYQQILGQGPKLLIQFQNNGVVDDSQLPKDRFSAERLKGVDSTLKIQPAKLEDSAVYLCASSLGTGVVNQPQHFGDGTRLSIL.

V is TRBV11-2 and J is TRBJ1-2, with a possible D match to TRBD1 (6 bases). V was cut by 1 base and J by 2 bases, with 14 bases left in between. In germline, CDR1 is SGHAT, CDR2 FQNNGV. This CDR3 is built from 16 residues. The CDR3 DNA sequence: TGTGCCAGCAGCTTAGGGCGACAGGCTAAGAACTATGGCTACACCTTC. Translated, it gives CASSLGRQAKNYGYTF.

The rearrangement links TRBV5-1 to TRBJ1-2, with D perhaps matching TRBD1 (5 bases). The ends were cut back, 3 bases at V and 8 bases at J, with 14 bases in the middle. CDR1 and CDR2 from the germline V gene are SGHRS and YFSETQ. This CDR3 spans 13 amino acids. The CDR3 DNA reads TGCGCCAGCAGCTCGGGACTGCCGCTCGGCTACACCTTC. Its protein is CASSSGLPLGYTF.

This chain uses TRBV6-1 with TRBJ2-7; TRBD1 matches at 8 bases. Germline-derived CDR1 and CDR2 are MNHNS and SASEGT. V lost 3 bases, J lost 2 bases, and 6 bases stayed unmatched. The CDR3 totals 15 residues. Here the CDR3 DNA reads TGTGCCAGCAGTGACCCAAACAGGGGGGCCTACGAGCAGTACTTC. It specifies CASSDPNRGAYEQYF.

This sequence joins TRBV20-1 and TRBJ2-3; D gene unclear. Germline CDR1 reads DFQATT; CDR2 reads SNEGSKA (reference sequence). Trimming shortened V by 5 bases and J by 2 bases, and 5 bases separated the two germline ends. The CDR3 is 11 residues long. The CDR3 nucleotides are TGCAGTGCTCAATTCACAGATACGCAGTATTTT. This translates into CSAQFTDTQYF.

This clone appeared a few times. The gene calls are TRBV5-1 and TRBJ2-1, with 14 bases matching TRBD2. Germline CDR1 SGHRS, CDR2 YFSETQ. The CDR3 spans 16 residues. Trimming at V came to 4 bases and at J to 9 bases, leaving 9 bases not matched to a gene. The CDR3 loop is CASSRTTSGGASEQFF. The CDR3 nucleotides read TGCGCCAGCAGCCGAACGACTAGCGGGGGGGCAAGTGAGCAGTTCTTC.

The rearrangement links TRBV30 to TRBJ1-1; TRBD1 matches 9 bases. With 4 bases clipped from V and 10 bases from J, the junction kept 4 bases outside the gene matches. CDR1 and CDR2 (germline): GTSNPN, SVGIG (reference sequence). The CDR3 spans 11 residues. The CDR3 protein is CAWKMDRGAFF. In DNA, the CDR3 is TGTGCCTGGAAGATGGACAGGGGAGCTTTCTTT.

The gene calls are TRBV6-1 and TRBJ1-1, with a tentative D call TRBD1 (5 bases). Germline V gene sequence: CDR1 MNHNS, CDR2 SASEGT. The CDR3 runs 15 residues. The V gene lost 6 bases and the J gene lost 1 base, with 15 bases spanning the gap. The CDR3 DNA reads as TGTGCCAGCAGGCAGGGAATGGCAGAGAACACTGAAGCTTTCTTT. It yields the protein CASRQGMAENTEAFF.

This rearrangement joins TRBV5-6 to TRBJ1-1; 7 positions agree with TRBD1. CDR3 length equals 18 residues. Trimming took 4 bases from V and 2 from J; bases not matched to a gene: 17. Germline CDR1 SGHDT, CDR2 YYEEEE. CDR3 in DNA: TGTGCCAGCAGCATGGCTTTGACAGGGCCTTTAGGTAACACTGAAGCTTTCTTT. It codes for CASSMALTGPLGNTEAFF.

The chain combines TRBV12-5 with TRBJ2-1; the match to TRBD1 covers 11 bases. This CDR3 region has 16 residues. From germline, CDR1 is LGHNT and CDR2 FRNRAP. Trimming removed 7 bases from V and 7 bases from J; junction bases left unmatched: 12. As DNA, the CDR3 is TGTGCTAGTGCCATCGTTACGGGGACAGGGGGTAATGAGCAGTTCTTC. Protein product: CASAIVTGTGGNEQFF.

This clone came up a few times. J is TRBJ1-1 and V is TRBV27, with a weak D call TRBD1 (5 bases). Trimming removed 2 bases at V and 0 bases at J, with 7 bases between. The CDR3 sequence is 14 residues long. Looked up from germline, CDR1 is MNHEY and CDR2 is SMNVEV (reference sequence). The CDR3 coding sequence is TGTGCCAGCAGTTTAAAGGGGTTGAACACTGAAGCTTTCTTT. Protein: CASSLKGLNTEAFF.